This T cell receptor beta chain stems from a study of blood T cell repertoires in COVID-19. Study-level information: Researchers got acute and convalescent COVID-19 samples from the United States, Italy and Spain. Sample material is recorded as cDNA or gDNA derived from T cells, B-cell-depleted T cells, or PBMCs.

This clone was counted a few times. Per the original data handling: It was from reference gene primer amplification that nucleated cell counts were estimated. Profiling relied on immunoSEQ multiplex PCR, and the TCRdb table lists in-frame clones only, not all of them. V and J calls and clone size are copied from that table; D and trimming were computed from the DNA. The sample holds about 130,000 clones, more than 80% seen once. This CDR3 is built from 19 residues. The V and J ends lost 6 bases and 0 bases respectively, with 27 bases between them. Germline V gene sequence: CDR1 SEHNR, CDR2 FQNEAQ (reference sequence).

The genes are TRBV7-9 and TRBJ2-7; maybe TRBD1 (6 bases). The sequencing input was peripheral blood. This TCR derives from a woman aged 55-75 years with acute or convalescent COVID-19. The CDR3 here is CASSSRHGTPVAASYEQYF. CDR3 bases: TGTGCCAGCAGTTCCCGGCACGGGACACCTGTGGCGGCCTCCTACGAGCAGTACTTC. Looking up the rest from reference TRBV7-9 and TRBJ2-7 gives the full variable domain: DTGVSQNPRHKITKRGQNVTFRCDPISEHNRLYWYRQTLGQGPEFLTYFQNEAQLEKSRLLSDRFSAERPKGSFSTLEIQRTEQGDSAMYLCASSSRHGTPVAASYEQYFGPGTRLTVT.